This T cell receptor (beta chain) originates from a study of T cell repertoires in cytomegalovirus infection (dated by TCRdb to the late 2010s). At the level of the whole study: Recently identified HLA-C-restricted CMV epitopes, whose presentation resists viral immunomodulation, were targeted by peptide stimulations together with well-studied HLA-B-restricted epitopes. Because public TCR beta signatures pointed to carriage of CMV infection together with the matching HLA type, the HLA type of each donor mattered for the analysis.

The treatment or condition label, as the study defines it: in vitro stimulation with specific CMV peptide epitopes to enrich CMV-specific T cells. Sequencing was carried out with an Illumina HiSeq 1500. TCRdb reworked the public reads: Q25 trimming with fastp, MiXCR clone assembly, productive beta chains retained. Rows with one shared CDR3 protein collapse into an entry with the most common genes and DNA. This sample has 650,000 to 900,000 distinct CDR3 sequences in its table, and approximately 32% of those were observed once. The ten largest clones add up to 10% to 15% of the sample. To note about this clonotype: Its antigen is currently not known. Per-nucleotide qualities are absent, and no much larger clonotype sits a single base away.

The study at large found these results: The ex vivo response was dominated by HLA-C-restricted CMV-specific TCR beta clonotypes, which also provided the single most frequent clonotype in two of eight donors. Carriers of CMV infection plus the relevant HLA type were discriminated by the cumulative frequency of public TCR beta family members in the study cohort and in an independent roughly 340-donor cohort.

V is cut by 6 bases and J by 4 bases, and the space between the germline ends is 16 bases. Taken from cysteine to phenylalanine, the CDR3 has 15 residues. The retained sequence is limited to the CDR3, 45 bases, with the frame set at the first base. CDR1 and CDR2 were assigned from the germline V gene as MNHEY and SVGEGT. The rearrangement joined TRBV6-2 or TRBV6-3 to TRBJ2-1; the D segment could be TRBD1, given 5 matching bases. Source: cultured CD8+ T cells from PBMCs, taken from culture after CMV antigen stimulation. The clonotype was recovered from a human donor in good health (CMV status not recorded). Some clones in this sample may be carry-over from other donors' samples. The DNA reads TGTGCCAGCAGCCACGTCGCAGGGCGATACAATGAGCAGTTCTTC. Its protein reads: CASSHVAGRYNEQFF.